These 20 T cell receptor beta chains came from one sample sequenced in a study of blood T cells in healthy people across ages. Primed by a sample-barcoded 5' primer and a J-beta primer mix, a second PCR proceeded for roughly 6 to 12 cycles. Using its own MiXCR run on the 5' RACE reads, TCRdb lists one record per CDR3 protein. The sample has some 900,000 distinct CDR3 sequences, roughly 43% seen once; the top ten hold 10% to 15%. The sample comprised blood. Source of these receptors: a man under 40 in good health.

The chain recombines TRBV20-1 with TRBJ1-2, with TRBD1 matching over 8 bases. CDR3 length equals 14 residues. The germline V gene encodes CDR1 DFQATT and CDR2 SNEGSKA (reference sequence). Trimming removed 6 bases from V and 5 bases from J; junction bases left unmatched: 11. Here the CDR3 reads CSASTTGDEYGYTF. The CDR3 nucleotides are TGCAGTGCAAGTACGACAGGGGACGAGTATGGCTACACCTTC.

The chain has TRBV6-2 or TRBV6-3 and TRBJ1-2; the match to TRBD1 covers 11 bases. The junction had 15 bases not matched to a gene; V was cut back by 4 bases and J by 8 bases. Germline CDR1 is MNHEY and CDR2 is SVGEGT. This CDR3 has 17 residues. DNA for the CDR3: TGTGCCAGCAGTTCCTCCTTGGACAGGGGGCACGGGAGAGGCTACACCTTC. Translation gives CASSSSLDRGHGRGYTF.

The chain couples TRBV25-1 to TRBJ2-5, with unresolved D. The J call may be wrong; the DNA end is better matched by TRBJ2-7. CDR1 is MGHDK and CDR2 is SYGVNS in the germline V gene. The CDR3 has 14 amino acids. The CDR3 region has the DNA TGTGCCAGCAGTGAATACGAGACAACCTACGAGCAGTACTTC. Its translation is CASSEYETTYEQYF.

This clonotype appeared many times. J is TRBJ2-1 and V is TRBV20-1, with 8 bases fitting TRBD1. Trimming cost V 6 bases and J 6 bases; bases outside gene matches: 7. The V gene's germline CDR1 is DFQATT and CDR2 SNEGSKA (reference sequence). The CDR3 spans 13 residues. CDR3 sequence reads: CSAPLQGGNEQFF. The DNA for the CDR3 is TGCAGTGCCCCATTACAGGGGGGCAATGAGCAGTTCTTC.

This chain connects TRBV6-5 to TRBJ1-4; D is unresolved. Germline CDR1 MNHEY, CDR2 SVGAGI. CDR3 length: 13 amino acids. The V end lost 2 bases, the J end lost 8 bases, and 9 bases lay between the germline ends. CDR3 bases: TGTGCCAGCAGTTACCTTCCGGGCGAAAAACTGTTTTTT. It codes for CASSYLPGEKLFF.

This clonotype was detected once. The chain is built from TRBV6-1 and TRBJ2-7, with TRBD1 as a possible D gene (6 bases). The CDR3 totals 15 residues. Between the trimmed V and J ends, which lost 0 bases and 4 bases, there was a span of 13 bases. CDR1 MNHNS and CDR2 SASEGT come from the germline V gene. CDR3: CASSEASTGIYEQYF. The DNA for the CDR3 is TGTGCCAGCAGTGAAGCGAGTACAGGGATTTACGAGCAGTACTTC.

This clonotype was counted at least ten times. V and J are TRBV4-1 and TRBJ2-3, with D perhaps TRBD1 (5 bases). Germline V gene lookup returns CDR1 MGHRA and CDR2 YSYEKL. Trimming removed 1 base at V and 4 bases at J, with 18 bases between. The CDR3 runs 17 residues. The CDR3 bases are TGCGCCAGCAGCCAAGTGGTAGGGGTTGCCCTTCCAGATACGCAGTATTTT. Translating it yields CASSQVVGVALPDTQYF.

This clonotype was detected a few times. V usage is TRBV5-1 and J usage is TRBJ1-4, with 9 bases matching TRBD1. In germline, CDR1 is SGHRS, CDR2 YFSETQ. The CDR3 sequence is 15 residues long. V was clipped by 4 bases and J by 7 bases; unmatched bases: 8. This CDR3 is CASSIGTGRIEKLFF. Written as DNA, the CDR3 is TGCGCCAGCAGCATCGGGACAGGGAGGATTGAAAAACTGTTTTTT.

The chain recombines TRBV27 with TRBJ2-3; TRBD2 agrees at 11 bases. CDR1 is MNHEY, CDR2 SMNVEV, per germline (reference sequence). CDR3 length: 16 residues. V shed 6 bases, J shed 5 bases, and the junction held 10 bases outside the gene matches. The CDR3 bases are TGTGCCAGCAGCCAACTAGCGGGGGAAGTCAGAGATACGCAGTATTTT. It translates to CASSQLAGEVRDTQYF.

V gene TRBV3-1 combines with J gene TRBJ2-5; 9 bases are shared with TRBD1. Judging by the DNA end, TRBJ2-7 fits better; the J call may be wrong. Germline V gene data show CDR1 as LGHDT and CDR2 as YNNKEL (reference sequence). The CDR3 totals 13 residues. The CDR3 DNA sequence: TGTGCCAGCAGCAGGGACAGGGTTGGCGAGCAGTACTTC. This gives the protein CASSRDRVGEQYF.

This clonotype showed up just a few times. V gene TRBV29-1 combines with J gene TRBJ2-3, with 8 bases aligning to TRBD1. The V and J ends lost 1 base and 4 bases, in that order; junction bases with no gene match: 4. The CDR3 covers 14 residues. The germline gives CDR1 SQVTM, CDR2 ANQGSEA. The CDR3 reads CSVEGPGGPDTQYF. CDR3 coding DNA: TGCAGCGTTGAAGGGCCAGGGGGCCCAGATACGCAGTATTTT.

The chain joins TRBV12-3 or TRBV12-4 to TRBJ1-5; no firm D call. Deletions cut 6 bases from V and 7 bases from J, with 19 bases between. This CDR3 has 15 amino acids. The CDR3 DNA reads TGTGCCAGCAGCAACCGGGATCGTGGTTCGCAGCCCCAGCATTTT. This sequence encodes CASSNRDRGSQPQHF.

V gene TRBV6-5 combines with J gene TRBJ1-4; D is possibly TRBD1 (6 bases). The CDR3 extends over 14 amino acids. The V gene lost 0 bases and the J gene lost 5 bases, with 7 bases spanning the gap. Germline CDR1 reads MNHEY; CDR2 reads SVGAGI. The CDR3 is CASSYSQGNEKLFF. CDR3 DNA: TGTGCCAGCAGTTACTCTCAGGGGAATGAAAAACTGTTTTTT.

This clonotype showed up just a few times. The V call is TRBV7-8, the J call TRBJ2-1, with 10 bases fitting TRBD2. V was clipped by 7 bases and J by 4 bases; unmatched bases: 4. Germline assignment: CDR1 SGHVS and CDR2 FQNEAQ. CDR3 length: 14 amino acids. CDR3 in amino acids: CASTALAGYNEQFF. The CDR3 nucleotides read TGTGCCAGCACCGCACTAGCGGGGTACAATGAGCAGTTCTTC.

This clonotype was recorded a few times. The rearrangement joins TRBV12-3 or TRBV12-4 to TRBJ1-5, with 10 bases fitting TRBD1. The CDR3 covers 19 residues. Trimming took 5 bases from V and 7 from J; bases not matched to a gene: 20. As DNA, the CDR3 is TGTGCCAGCAGTCCCCCCCCGGGACAGGGGTTAATGGGGGACCAGCCCCAGCATTTT. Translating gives CASSPPPGQGLMGDQPQHF.

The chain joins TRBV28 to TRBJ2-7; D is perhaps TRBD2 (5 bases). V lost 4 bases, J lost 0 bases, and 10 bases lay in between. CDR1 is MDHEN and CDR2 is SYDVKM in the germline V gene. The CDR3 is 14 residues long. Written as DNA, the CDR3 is TGTGCCAGCAGTTGGATCCGGGACTCCTACGAGCAGTACTTC. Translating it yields CASSWIRDSYEQYF.

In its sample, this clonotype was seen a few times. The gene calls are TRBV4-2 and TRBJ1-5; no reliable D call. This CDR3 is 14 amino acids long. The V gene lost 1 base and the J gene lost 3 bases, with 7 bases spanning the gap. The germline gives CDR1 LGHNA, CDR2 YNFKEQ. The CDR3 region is CASSQVSVNQPQHF. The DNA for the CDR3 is TGTGCCAGCAGCCAAGTGTCAGTCAATCAGCCCCAGCATTTT.

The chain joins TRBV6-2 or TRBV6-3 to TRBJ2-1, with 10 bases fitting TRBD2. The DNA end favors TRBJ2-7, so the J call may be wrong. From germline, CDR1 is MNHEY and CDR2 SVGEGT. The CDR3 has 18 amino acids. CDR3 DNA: TGTGCCAGCACCGGCTCTAGCGGGGGCCCTAGCTCCTACAATGAGCAGTACTTC. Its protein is CASTGSSGGPSSYNEQYF.

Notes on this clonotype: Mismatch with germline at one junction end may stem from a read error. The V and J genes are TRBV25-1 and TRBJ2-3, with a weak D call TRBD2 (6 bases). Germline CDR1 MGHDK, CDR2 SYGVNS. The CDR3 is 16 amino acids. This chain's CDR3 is CASSDTGRGYTDAQYF. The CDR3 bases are TGTGCCAGCAGTGACACTGGGCGGGGTTACACAGATGCGCAGTATTTT.

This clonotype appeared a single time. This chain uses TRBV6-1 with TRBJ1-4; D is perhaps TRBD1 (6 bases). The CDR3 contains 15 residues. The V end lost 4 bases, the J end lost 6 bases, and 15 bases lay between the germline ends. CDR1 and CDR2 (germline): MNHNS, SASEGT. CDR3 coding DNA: TGTGCCAGCAGTGGGGCAGGGGCGGGAGATGAAAAACTGTTTTTT. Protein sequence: CASSGAGAGDEKLFF.